This T cell receptor beta chain was recorded in a study of blood T cell repertoires in COVID-19. On the study more broadly: Both acute and convalescent COVID-19 samples were obtained from the United States, Italy and Spain.

Original methodology: It was from reference gene primer amplification that nucleated cell counts were estimated. Libraries were prepared by immunoSEQ multiplex PCR; TCRdb keeps only in-frame clonotypes and omits some of them. V and J calls and clone size are given by that table; D and trimming were obtained from the DNA. This sample has more than 45,000 clones, with about 86% found just once. Trimming at V came to 2 bases and at J to 2 bases, leaving 1 base not matched to a gene. This CDR3 has 14 residues. In germline, CDR1 is MGHRA, CDR2 YSYEKL. Patients from Seattle were sampled longitudinally, starting during active infection.

This chain connects TRBV4-1 to TRBJ2-7, with 9 positions matching TRBD1. The sequenced material came from peripheral blood. The source of this sequence is a woman aged 60-75 years with COVID-19, enrolled during active disease. The CDR3 DNA is TGCGCCAGCAGCCAACGGGACAGGGCCTACGAGCAGTACTTC. It encodes CASSQRDRAYEQYF.